The 22 T cell receptor beta chains below come from one sample, sequenced in a study of blood T cells in healthy people across ages. A J-beta primer mix and a sample-barcoded 5' primer were used in a second PCR of about 7 to 12 cycles. TCRdb analysed the 5' RACE reads with MiXCR anew, one entry per CDR3 protein. The sample contains 800,000 to 900,000 distinct CDR3 sequences, about 59% of which appear only once. Sequencing used blood. All receptors come from a man aged 30 to 39 in good health.

This chain uses TRBV2 with TRBJ1-4, with TRBD1 identical over 7 bases. The trim removed 6 bases at V and 5 bases at J, leaving 9 bases unmatched. Germline V CDR1 and CDR2: SNHLY, FYNNEI. There are 15 residues in the CDR3. The CDR3 nucleotides are TGTGCCAGCAGCTCCCGGGACAGTAGGAATGAAAAACTGTTTTTT. Translating it yields CASSSRDSRNEKLFF.

The chain is built from TRBV9 and TRBJ2-2; TRBD2 matches 8 bases. CDR1 and CDR2 from the germline V gene are SGDLS and YYNGEE. The CDR3 contains 15 residues. The trim removed 5 bases at V and 2 bases at J, leaving 5 bases unmatched. The CDR3 coding sequence is TGTGCCAGCAGTTCCGGGGGGGGAAACACCGGGGAGCTGTTTTTT. This sequence encodes CASSSGGGNTGELFF.

This clonotype was counted only a few times. CDR3 DNA: TGTGCCAGCAGCGTAGAAGTAGGGGTGAACACTGAAGCTTTCTTT. This translates into CASSVEVGVNTEAFF. The genes are TRBV9 and TRBJ1-1; maybe TRBD1 (5 bases). The V gene lost 0 bases and the J gene lost 0 bases, with 9 bases spanning the gap. The CDR3 is made up of 15 amino acids. CDR1 SGDLS and CDR2 YYNGEE come from the germline V gene.

The chain uses TRBV28 and TRBJ2-7; perhaps TRBD1 as D (6 bases). V was cut by 1 base and J by 0 bases, with 10 bases left in between. The CDR3 length is 15 residues. The germline gives CDR1 MDHEN, CDR2 SYDVKM. The CDR3 loop is CASSLFSDSSYEQYF. CDR3 sequence (DNA): TGTGCCAGCAGTTTATTCTCGGACAGCTCCTACGAGCAGTACTTC.

This clonotype was seen only a few times. The chain employs TRBV7-2 and TRBJ2-2; D gene unclear. This CDR3 region has 14 residues. CDR1 and CDR2 (germline): SGHTA, FQGNSA. V was cut by 2 bases and J by 4 bases, with 8 bases left in between. The CDR3 bases are TGTGCCAGCAGCTTACAGGTTACCACCGGGGAGCTGTTTTTT. Amino acids: CASSLQVTTGELFF.

The chain joins TRBV25-1 to TRBJ2-5, with 13 bases aligning to TRBD2. The ends lost 3 bases at V and 0 bases at J; junction bases unmatched: 10. The length of the CDR3 is 19 residues. Germline CDR1 reads MGHDK; CDR2 reads SYGVNS. CDR3 DNA: TGTGCCAGCAGTGAGCGTACCAAGACTAGCGGGGGGTACCAAGAGACCCAGTACTTC. Amino acid sequence: CASSERTKTSGGYQETQYF.

This clonotype was picked up a small number of times. The genes are TRBV12-3 or TRBV12-4 and TRBJ2-2; 12 bases line up with TRBD2. The J segment lost 6 bases and the V segment lost 8 bases, leaving 7 bases of the junction unmatched. The length of the CDR3 is 15 residues. The CDR3 DNA reads as TGTGCCAGCGGACCTAGCGGGGGGGCCCCCGGGGAGCTGTTTTTT. Translating gives CASGPSGGAPGELFF.

Only a few counts were recorded for this clonotype. The gene calls are TRBV27 and TRBJ1-5; D uncertain. Trimming shortened V by 7 bases and J by 2 bases, and 9 bases separated the two germline ends. The germline V gene has CDR1 MNHEY and CDR2 SMNVEV (reference sequence). The CDR3 is 13 residues long. The CDR3 region is CASKSGGNQPQHF. CDR3 DNA sequence: TGTGCCAGCAAGTCAGGCGGCAATCAGCCCCAGCATTTT.

The chain combines TRBV6-1 with TRBJ2-1; 8 bases line up with TRBD1. CDR1 and CDR2 from the germline V gene are MNHNS and SASEGT. The CDR3 is made up of 16 amino acids. Losses at the gene ends were 6 bases for V and 1 base for J; bases not matched to a gene: 8. CDR3 loop: CASSPLGQGSYNEQFF. Written as DNA, the CDR3 is TGTGCCAGCAGCCCTTTAGGACAGGGATCCTACAATGAGCAGTTCTTC.

This clonotype came up a few times. This rearrangement joins TRBV20-1 to TRBJ1-5; D is perhaps TRBD1 (6 bases). Trimming took off 0 bases at V and 7 bases at J, with 13 bases between the two ends. CDR3 length equals 14 residues. Per the germline V gene, CDR1 is DFQATT and CDR2 is SNEGSKA (reference sequence). The CDR3 reads CSAREGGLGQPQHF. DNA for the CDR3: TGCAGTGCTAGAGAGGGGGGGCTCGGGCAGCCCCAGCATTTT.

This clonotype was observed once. CDR3 loop: CATSGRLDRYEQYF. The CDR3 DNA reads TGTGCCACCAGCGGGCGCCTCGACCGCTACGAGCAGTACTTC. The chain employs TRBV15 and TRBJ2-5; no clear D. TRBJ2-7 explains the end of the DNA better; the J call may be wrong. Germline V gene sequence: CDR1 LNHNV, CDR2 YYDKDF (reference sequence). The CDR3 consists of 14 residues.

Many counts were recorded for this clonotype. The chain is built from TRBV29-1 and TRBJ2-7; TRBD1 matches at 10 bases. The J segment lost 5 bases and the V segment lost 6 bases, leaving 10 bases of the junction unmatched. The CDR3 extends over 14 amino acids. Per germline, CDR1 SQVTM and CDR2 ANQGSEA. The CDR3 DNA reads as TGCAGCGTCGCCCGGACAGGGGGTGGAAACGAGCAGTACTTC. Translated, it gives CSVARTGGGNEQYF.

This clonotype was picked up a small number of times. V usage is TRBV12-3 or TRBV12-4 and J usage is TRBJ2-5; 7 nucleotides line up with TRBD1. The better agreement between TRBJ2-7 and the DNA end casts doubt on the J call. There are 12 residues in the CDR3. The CDR3 nucleotides are TGTGCCAGCAGCCGGAACAGGGGCGAGCAGTACTTC. Its translation is CASSRNRGEQYF.

This clonotype was detected only once. The chain has TRBV25-1 and TRBJ2-5; D gene unclear. The V and J ends lost 3 bases and 2 bases respectively, with 10 bases between them. CDR1 MGHDK and CDR2 SYGVNS come from the germline V gene. The CDR3 is 14 residues long. CDR3 loop: CASSDYDGQETQYF. Written as DNA, the CDR3 is TGTGCCAGCAGTGACTACGACGGTCAAGAGACCCAGTACTTC.

This clonotype was found a few times. The V call is TRBV20-1, the J call TRBJ2-1; 11 bases are shared with TRBD2. Unmatched junction bases numbered 1, after V lost 2 bases and J lost 1 base. The CDR3 runs 15 residues. Germline V CDR1 and CDR2: DFQATT, SNEGSKA (reference sequence). The CDR3 spells CSARLAGGSYNEQFF. The CDR3 region has the DNA TGCAGTGCTAGACTAGCGGGGGGATCCTACAATGAGCAGTTCTTC.

J is TRBJ2-7 and V is TRBV12-3 or TRBV12-4; no clear D gene. Trimming pared 3 bases from V and 7 bases from J, leaving 7 bases between. The CDR3 is 11 residues long. CDR3 nucleotide sequence: TGTGCCAGCAGTTTTGGTGTTGAGCAGTACTTC. Translating it yields CASSFGVEQYF.

The genes are TRBV11-2 and TRBJ2-2; 8 nucleotides align to TRBD1. Germline V gene data show CDR1 as SGHAT and CDR2 as FQNNGV. After removal of 1 base from V and 6 bases from J, the junction contained 4 bases not matched to a gene. This CDR3 contains 15 residues. CDR3 sequence reads: CASSLAGGAPGELFF. The CDR3 nucleotides read TGTGCCAGCAGCTTAGCAGGGGGCGCCCCCGGGGAGCTGTTTTTT.

The chain employs TRBV12-3 or TRBV12-4 and TRBJ1-2; no reliable D call. There are 15 residues in the CDR3. Trimming pared 5 bases from V and 8 bases from J, leaving 21 bases between. For the CDR3, the DNA is TGTGCCAGCAGTCCTACCGGTGCGGTCGTAAACGGCTACACCTTC. It specifies CASSPTGAVVNGYTF.

This clonotype has more than one count but fewer than ten. The chain couples TRBV20-1 to TRBJ2-3, with TRBD2 matching 10 bases. The CDR3 sequence is 15 residues long. Germline CDR1 is DFQATT and CDR2 is SNEGSKA (reference sequence). The V and J ends lost 2 bases and 2 bases, in that order; junction bases with no gene match: 4. CDR3 sequence: CSARNSGGATDTQYF. Written as DNA, the CDR3 is TGCAGTGCTAGAAACAGCGGGGGGGCCACAGATACGCAGTATTTT.

About this clonotype: A junction boundary mismatches the germline segment, possibly from a read error. The rearrangement links TRBV4-3 to TRBJ1-2, with no clear D. This CDR3 is built from 16 residues. The germline V gene has CDR1 LGHNA and CDR2 YSLEER. The CDR3 loop is CASSQALTSPNYGCTF. For the CDR3, the DNA is TGCGCCAGCAGCCAAGCTCTGACATCCCCTAACTATGGCTGCACCTTC.

CDR3 protein: CASTHGGGGADTQYF. The DNA of the CDR3 is TGTGCCAGCACCCATGGAGGGGGAGGTGCAGATACGCAGTATTTT. The chain uses TRBV9 and TRBJ2-3; D may be TRBD1 or TRBD2 (6 bases each). Trimming took off 6 bases at V and 4 bases at J, with 18 bases between the two ends. The CDR3 spans 15 residues. Germline CDR1 and CDR2: SGDLS and YYNGEE.

There are a few counts of this clonotype. The V and J genes are TRBV4-2 and TRBJ2-3; 8 nucleotides line up with TRBD2. Germline CDR1 LGHNA, CDR2 YNFKEQ. This CDR3 contains 16 residues. V shed 0 bases and J 6 bases; nucleotides not matched to a gene: 8. The CDR3 nucleotides read TGTGCCAGCAGCCAAGAACAGCGGGGGATTTCCGATACGCAGTATTTT. Its translation is CASSQEQRGISDTQYF.